This T cell receptor beta chain came from a study of T cell changes during pregnancy in multiple sclerosis. CDR3 length: 14 residues. The germline V and J ends were trimmed by 3 bases and 8 bases, with 16 bases remaining between them. Germline V gene lookup returns CDR1 MGHDK and CDR2 SYGVNS. Libraries were prepared by immunoSEQ multiplex PCR; TCRdb keeps only in-frame clonotypes and omits some of them. The table includes around 69,000 clones, about 92% detected once. The sequence was collected from a female donor in good health, enrolled as a control in a pregnancy study. The input for sequencing was peripheral blood, taken in the second trimester of pregnancy. The chain recombines TRBV25-1 with TRBJ1-2; D is ambiguous. CDR3 region: CASSDLRFRQGYTF. The CDR3 nucleotides read TGTGCCAGCAGTGATCTCAGGTTTCGGCAAGGCTACACCTTC.